This is a list of T cell receptor beta chains from one sample in a study of T cells in Graves' hyperthyroidism and ophthalmopathy. TCRdb passed the multiplex PCR reads through MiXCR, listing each CDR3 protein once. The data show 500,000 to 600,000 distinct CDR3 sequences, with roughly 17% seen just once and 15% to 20% held by the top ten. Sequenced material: blood. These receptors originate from a woman aged 18-29 years with Graves' hyperthyroidism. The CDR3 runs from the conserved cysteine through the conserved F or W. Fields, in order: D gene, clone size, J gene, V gene, CDR3 protein, CDR3 DNA. A D gene is named only where the DNA matches it firmly. Size values are once, few and many counts, or a class for expanded clones, and some rows have none.

.	many	TRBJ2-3	TRBV20-1	CSTGFVADTQYF	TGCAGTACCGGATTCGTAGCAGATACGCAGTATTTT
.	.	TRBJ1-5	TRBV10-2	CASRLDRFDQPQHF	TGCGCCAGCAGACTCGACAGGTTTGATCAGCCCCAGCATTTT
.	many	TRBJ1-3	TRBV12-3/TRBV12-4	CASSLVWRGSGNTIYF	TGTGCCAGCAGTTTAGTCTGGAGGGGTTCTGGAAACACCATATATTTT
.	.	TRBJ1-1	TRBV9	CAGSVRGDLNTEAFF	TGTGCCGGCAGCGTCCGGGGAGACCTGAACACTGAAGCTTTCTTT
TRBD2	many	TRBJ2-3	TRBV20-1	CSAVEGTSGGDTQYF	TGCAGTGCGGTCGAGGGGACTAGCGGAGGGGATACGCAGTATTTT
.	many	TRBJ1-1	TRBV5-1	CASSWDGRKTEAFF	TGCGCCAGCAGCTGGGACGGACGTAAAACTGAAGCTTTCTTT
TRBD2	many	TRBJ2-3	TRBV6-1	CASSYSASGGTDTQYF	TGTGCCAGCAGTTATAGCGCTAGCGGGGGCACAGATACGCAGTATTTT
TRBD2	many	TRBJ2-1	TRBV11-2	CASSLSGSSGNEQFF	TGTGCCAGCAGCTTATCTGGTTCTAGCGGTAATGAGCAGTTCTTC
.	.	TRBJ2-5	TRBV24-1	CATSAGDGRETQYF	TGTGCCACCAGTGCCGGGGACGGCCGGGAGACCCAGTACTTC
.	many	TRBJ1-1	TRBV12-3/TRBV12-4	CASNPPNMNTEAFF	TGTGCCAGCAACCCCCCAAACATGAACACTGAAGCTTTCTTT
TRBD2	many	TRBJ2-1	TRBV5-1	CASSITSGSYNEQFF	TGCGCCAGCAGCATTACTAGCGGCTCCTACAATGAGCAGTTCTTC
TRBD2	.	TRBJ2-3	TRBV5-1	CASSGSGTSGVSTDTQYF	TGCGCCAGCAGCGGTTCCGGGACTAGCGGGGTTAGCACAGATACGCAGTATTTT
TRBD1	many	TRBJ2-5	TRBV28	CASSQQGTEETQYF	TGTGCCAGCAGTCAACAGGGGACCGAAGAGACCCAGTACTTC
.	.	TRBJ1-6	TRBV6-1	CASNPGVRRGNSPLHF	TGTGCCAGCAACCCCGGTGTAAGGCGGGGAAATTCACCCCTCCACTTT
.	few	TRBJ2-1	TRBV6-9	CASSYRSQSVYNEQFF	TGTGCCAGCAGTTACAGGTCACAGAGCGTTTACAATGAGCAGTTCTTC
.	few	TRBJ1-1	TRBV5-1	CASSLEAGYSEAFF	TGCGCCAGCAGCTTGGAGGCGGGTTACTCTGAAGCTTTCTTT
.	.	TRBJ2-1	TRBV20-1	CSALRDLSYNEQFF	TGCAGTGCTCTCCGGGACCTCTCCTACAATGAGCAGTTCTTC
.	.	TRBJ2-2	TRBV12-3/TRBV12-4	CASSLIPTGELFF	TGTGCCAGCAGTTTGATCCCCACCGGGGAGCTGTTTTTT
.	.	TRBJ2-1	TRBV29-1	CSVCQVPYNEQFF	TGCAGCGTTTGCCAAGTTCCTTACAATGAGCAGTTCTTC
.	.	TRBJ2-5	TRBV7-2	CASSPGTLRQETQYF	TGTGCCAGCAGCCCGGGGACCCTGCGCCAAGAGACCCAGTACTTC
.	few	TRBJ2-7	TRBV15	CATSRGGGPSYEQYF	TGTGCCACCAGCAGAGGGGGCGGTCCCTCCTACGAGCAGTACTTC
TRBD2	many	TRBJ2-1	TRBV28	CASSSVTLRLAGVGQFF	TGTGCCAGCAGTTCCGTTACCCTTCGACTAGCGGGAGTAGGGCAGTTCTTC